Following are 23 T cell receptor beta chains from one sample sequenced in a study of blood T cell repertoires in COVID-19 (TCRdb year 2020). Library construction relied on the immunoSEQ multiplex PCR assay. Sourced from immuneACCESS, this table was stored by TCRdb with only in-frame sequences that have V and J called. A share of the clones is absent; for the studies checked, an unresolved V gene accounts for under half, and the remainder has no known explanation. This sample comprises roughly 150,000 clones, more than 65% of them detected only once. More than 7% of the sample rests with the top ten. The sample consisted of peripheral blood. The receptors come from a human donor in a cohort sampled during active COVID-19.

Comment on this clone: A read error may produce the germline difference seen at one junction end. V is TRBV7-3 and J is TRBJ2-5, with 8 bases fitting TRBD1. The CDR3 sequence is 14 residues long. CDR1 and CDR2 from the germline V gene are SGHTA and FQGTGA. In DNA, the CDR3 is TGTGCCAGCAGTTTAACAGGGGGAAAAGAGACCCAGTACTTC. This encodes CASSLTGGKETQYF.

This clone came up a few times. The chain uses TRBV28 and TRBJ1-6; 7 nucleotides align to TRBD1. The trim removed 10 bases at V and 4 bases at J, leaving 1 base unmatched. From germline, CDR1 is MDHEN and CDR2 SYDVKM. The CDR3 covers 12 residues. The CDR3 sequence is CATGQYNSPLHF. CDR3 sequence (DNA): TGTGCCACGGGACAGTATAATTCACCCCTCCACTTT.

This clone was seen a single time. CDR3 sequence: CASSWDRANTEAFF. For the CDR3, the DNA is TGTGCCAGCAGTTGGGACAGGGCGAACACTGAAGCTTTCTTT. This chain links TRBV2 with TRBJ1-1; TRBD1 matches 9 bases. This CDR3 contains 14 residues. Trimming at V came to 5 bases and at J to 1 base, leaving 2 bases not matched to a gene. Germline V gene sequence: CDR1 SNHLY, CDR2 FYNNEI.

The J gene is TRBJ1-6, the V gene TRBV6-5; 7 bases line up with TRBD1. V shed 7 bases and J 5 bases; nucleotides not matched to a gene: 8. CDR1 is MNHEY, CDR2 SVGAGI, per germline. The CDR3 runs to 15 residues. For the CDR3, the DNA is TGTGCCAGCATCAGAGACAGGGTTAATAATTCACCCCTCCACTTT. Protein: CASIRDRVNNSPLHF.

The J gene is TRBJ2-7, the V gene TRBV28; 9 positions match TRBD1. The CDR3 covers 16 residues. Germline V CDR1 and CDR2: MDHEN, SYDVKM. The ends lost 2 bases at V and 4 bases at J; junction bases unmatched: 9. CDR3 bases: TGTGCCAGCAGTTTACCTCCCAGGGACAGGGCTTACGAGCAGTACTTC. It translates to CASSLPPRDRAYEQYF.

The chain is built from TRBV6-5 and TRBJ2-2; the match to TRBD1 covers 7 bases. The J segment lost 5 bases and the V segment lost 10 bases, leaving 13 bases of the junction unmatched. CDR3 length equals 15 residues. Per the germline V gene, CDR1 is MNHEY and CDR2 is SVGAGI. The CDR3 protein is CATTQTGLMTGELFF. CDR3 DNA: TGTGCCACCACTCAGACAGGGCTAATGACCGGGGAGCTGTTTTTT.

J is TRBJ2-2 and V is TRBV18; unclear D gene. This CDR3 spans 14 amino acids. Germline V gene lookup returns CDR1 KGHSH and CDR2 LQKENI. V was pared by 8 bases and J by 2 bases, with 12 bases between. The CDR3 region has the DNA TGTGCCAGCCCAACCGGCGGAAACACCGGGGAGCTGTTTTTT. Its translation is CASPTGGNTGELFF. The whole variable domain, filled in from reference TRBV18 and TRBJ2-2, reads NAGVMQNPRHLVRRRGQEARLRCSPMKGHSHVYWYRQLPEEGLKFMVYLQKENIIDESGMPKERFSAEFPKEGPSILRIQQVVRGDSAAYFCASPTGGNTGELFFGEGSRLTVL.

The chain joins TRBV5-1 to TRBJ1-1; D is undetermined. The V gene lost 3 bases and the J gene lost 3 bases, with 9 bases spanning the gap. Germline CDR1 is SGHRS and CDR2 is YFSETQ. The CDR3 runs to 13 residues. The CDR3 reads CASSSLGYTEAFF. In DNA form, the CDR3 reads TGCGCCAGCAGCTCCCTCGGGTACACTGAAGCTTTCTTT.

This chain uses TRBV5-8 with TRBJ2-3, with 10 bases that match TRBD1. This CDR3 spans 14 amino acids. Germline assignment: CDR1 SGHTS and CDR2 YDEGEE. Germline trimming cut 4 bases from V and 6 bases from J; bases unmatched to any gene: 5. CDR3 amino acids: CASSRRQGADTQYF. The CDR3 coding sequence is TGTGCCAGCAGCCGTCGACAGGGGGCGGATACGCAGTATTTT.

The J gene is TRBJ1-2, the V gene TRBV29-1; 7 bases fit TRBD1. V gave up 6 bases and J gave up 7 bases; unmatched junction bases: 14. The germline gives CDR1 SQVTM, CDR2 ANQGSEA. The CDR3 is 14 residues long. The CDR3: CSVRGTAAQSGYTF. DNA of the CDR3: TGCAGCGTCCGCGGGACAGCCGCTCAGAGTGGCTACACCTTC.

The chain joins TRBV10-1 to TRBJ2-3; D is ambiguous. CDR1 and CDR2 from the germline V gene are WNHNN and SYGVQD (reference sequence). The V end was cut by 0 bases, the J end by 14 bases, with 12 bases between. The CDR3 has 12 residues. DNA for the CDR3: TGCGCCAGCAGTGAGTCGCACGGCGGCCGGTATTTT. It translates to CASSESHGGRYF.

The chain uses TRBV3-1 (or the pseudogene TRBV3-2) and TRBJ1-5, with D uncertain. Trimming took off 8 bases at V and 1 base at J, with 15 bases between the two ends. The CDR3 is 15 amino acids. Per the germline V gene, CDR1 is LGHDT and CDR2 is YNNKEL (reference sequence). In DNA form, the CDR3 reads TGTGCCAGCTCCTCGACGAGGGTAAGCAATCAGCCCCAGCATTTT. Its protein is CASSSTRVSNQPQHF.

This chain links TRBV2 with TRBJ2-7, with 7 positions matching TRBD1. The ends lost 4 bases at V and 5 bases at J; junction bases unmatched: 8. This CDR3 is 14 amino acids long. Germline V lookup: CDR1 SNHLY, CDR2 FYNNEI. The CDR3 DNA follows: TGTGCCAGCAGTGTGCTTCAGGGGGTCCACGAGCAGTACTTC. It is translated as CASSVLQGVHEQYF.

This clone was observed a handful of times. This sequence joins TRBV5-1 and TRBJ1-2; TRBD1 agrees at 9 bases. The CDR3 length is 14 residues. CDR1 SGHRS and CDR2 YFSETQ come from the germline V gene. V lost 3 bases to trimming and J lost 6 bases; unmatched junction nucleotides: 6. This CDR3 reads CASSWGTGTDGYTF. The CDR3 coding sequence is TGCGCCAGCAGCTGGGGGACAGGGACTGATGGCTACACCTTC. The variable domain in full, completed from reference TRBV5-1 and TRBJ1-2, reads KAGVTQTPRYLIKTRGQQVTLSCSPISGHRSVSWYQQTPGQGLQFLFEYFSETQRNKGNFPGRFSGRQFSNSRSEMNVSTLELGDSALYLCASSWGTGTDGYTFGSGTRLTVV.

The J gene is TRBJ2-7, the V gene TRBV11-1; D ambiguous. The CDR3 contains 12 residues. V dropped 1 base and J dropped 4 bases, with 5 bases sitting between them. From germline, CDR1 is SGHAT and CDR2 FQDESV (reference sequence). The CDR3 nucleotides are TGTGCCAGCAGCTTAGGAGAATACGAGCAGTACTTC. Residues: CASSLGEYEQYF. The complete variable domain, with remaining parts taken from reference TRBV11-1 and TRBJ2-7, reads EAEVAQSPRYKITEKSQAVAFWCDPISGHATLYWYRQILGQGPELLVQFQDESVVDDSQLPKDRFSAERLKGVDSTLKIQPAELGDSAMYLCASSLGEYEQYFGPGTRLTVT.

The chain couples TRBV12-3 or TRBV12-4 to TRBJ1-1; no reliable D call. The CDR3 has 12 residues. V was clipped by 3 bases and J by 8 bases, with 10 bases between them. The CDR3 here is CASSFLLSEAFF. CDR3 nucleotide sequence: TGTGCCAGCAGTTTCCTCCTTTCGGAAGCTTTCTTT.

The DNA for the CDR3 is TGTGCCAGCAGCAAAGACTTTCGGTCAAACTCCTACGAGCAGTACTTC. Encoded protein: CASSKDFRSNSYEQYF. The chain is built from TRBV21-1 and TRBJ2-7; the D call in the table, TRBD2, was not verified against the DNA. TRBV21-1 is listed as a pseudogene. This CDR3 spans 16 amino acids.

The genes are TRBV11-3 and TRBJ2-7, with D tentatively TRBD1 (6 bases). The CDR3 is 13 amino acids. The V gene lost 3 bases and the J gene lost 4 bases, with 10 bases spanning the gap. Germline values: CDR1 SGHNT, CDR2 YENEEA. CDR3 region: CASSLGQNYEQYF. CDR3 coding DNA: TGTGCCAGCAGCTTGGGACAAAATTACGAGCAGTACTTC.

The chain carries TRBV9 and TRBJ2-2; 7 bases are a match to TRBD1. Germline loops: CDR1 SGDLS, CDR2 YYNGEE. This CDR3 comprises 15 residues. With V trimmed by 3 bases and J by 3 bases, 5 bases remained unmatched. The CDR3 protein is CASSARDSYTGELFF. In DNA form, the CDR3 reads TGTGCCAGCAGCGCCCGGGACAGTTACACCGGGGAGCTGTTTTTT.

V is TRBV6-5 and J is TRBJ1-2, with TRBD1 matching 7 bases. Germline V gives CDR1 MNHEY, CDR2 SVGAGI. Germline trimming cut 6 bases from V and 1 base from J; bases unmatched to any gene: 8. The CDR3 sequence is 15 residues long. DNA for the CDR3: TGTGCCAGCAGCGATGGACAGGTCAATAACTATGGCTACACCTTC. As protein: CASSDGQVNNYGYTF.

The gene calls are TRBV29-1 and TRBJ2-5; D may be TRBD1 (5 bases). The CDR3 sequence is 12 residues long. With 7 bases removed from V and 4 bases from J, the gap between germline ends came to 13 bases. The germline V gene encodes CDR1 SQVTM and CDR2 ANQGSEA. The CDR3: CSGEQERETQYF. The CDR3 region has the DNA TGCAGCGGGGAACAGGAGAGAGAGACCCAGTACTTC.

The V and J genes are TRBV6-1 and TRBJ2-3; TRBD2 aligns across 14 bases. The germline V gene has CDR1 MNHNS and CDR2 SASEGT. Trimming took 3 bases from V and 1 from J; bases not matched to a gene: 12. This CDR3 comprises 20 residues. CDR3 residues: CASSDGTSGGVGFGTDTQYF. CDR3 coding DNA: TGTGCCAGCAGTGATGGGACTAGCGGGGGTGTGGGGTTCGGCACAGATACGCAGTATTTT.

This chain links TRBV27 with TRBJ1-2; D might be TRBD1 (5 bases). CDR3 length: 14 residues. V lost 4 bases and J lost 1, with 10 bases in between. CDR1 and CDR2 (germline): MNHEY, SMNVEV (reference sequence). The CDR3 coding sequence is TGTGCCAGCAGTTCTCGACAGAGTAACTATGGCTACACCTTC. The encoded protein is CASSSRQSNYGYTF.